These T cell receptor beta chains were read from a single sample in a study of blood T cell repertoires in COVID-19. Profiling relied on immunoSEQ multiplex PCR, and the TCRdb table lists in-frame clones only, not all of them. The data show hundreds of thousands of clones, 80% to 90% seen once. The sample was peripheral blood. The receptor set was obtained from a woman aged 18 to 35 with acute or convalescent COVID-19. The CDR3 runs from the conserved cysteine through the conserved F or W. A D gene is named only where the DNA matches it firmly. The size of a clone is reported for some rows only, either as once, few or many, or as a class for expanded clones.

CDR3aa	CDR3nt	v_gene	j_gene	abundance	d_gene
CASSTIGGREKLFF	TGTGCCAGCAGCACAATCGGGGGGCGAGAAAAACTGTTTTTT	TRBV7-8	TRBJ1-4	-	-
CASSVGPGVTSGNTIYF	TGTGCCAGCAGCGTGGGCCCGGGGGTGACATCCGGAAACACCATATATTTT	TRBV9	TRBJ1-3	-	-
CASSYSPGGGDEQFF	TGTGCCAGCAGTTACTCGCCGGGGGGAGGTGATGAGCAGTTCTTC	TRBV6-2/TRBV6-3	TRBJ2-1	once	TRBD2
CASSYNLRGGGFNQPQHF	TGTGCCAGCAGTTATAACTTGAGAGGAGGGGGCTTCAATCAGCCCCAGCATTTT	TRBV6-2/TRBV6-3	TRBJ1-5	-	TRBD1
CASSSPAGSGNTIYF	TGTGCCAGCAGTTCCCCCGCAGGCTCTGGAAACACCATATATTTT	TRBV6-6	TRBJ1-3	-	-
CASSLASGGPDTQYF	TGCGCCAGCAGCTTGGCTAGCGGGGGACCAGATACGCAGTATTTT	TRBV5-1	TRBJ2-3	-	TRBD2
CATSRVAGANTGELFF	TGTGCCACCAGCAGGGTAGCGGGGGCGAACACCGGGGAGCTGTTTTTT	TRBV15	TRBJ2-2	-	TRBD2
CASGSTGGMLNTGELFF	TGTGCCAGCGGATCAACAGGGGGCATGTTGAACACCGGGGAGCTGTTTTTT	TRBV3-1/TRBV3-2	TRBJ2-2	-	TRBD1
CASSDYGTGSDTQYF	TGTGCCAGCAGTGACTACGGGACAGGGTCAGATACGCAGTATTTT	TRBV6-4	TRBJ2-3	-	TRBD1
CASSPLRGTGFTDTQYF	TGTGCCAGCAGCCCCCTTCGAGGGACAGGGTTTACAGATACGCAGTATTTT	TRBV7-2	TRBJ2-3	-	TRBD1
CASSPPGGYTEAFF	TGTGCCAGCAGCCCCCCTGGCGGCTACACTGAAGCTTTCTTT	TRBV5-4	TRBJ1-1	-	-
CASSLGLAGGTDTQYF	TGTGCCAGCAGCTTAGGGCTAGCGGGGGGAACAGATACGCAGTATTTT	TRBV7-7	TRBJ2-3	-	TRBD2
CASRQRASYEQYF	TGTGCCAGCAGGCAGCGGGCCTCCTACGAGCAGTACTTC	TRBV27	TRBJ2-7	-	-
CASSVGQLNTEAFF	TGTGCCAGCAGCGTAGGACAGTTGAACACTGAAGCTTTCTTT	TRBV9	TRBJ1-1	-	-
CASSDNRNYGYTF	TGTGCCAGCAGTGATAACAGAAACTATGGCTACACCTTC	TRBV2	TRBJ1-2	-	-
CASNMERGFTDTQYF	TGTGCCAGCAATATGGAGCGGGGGTTCACAGATACGCAGTATTTT	TRBV2	TRBJ2-3	-	TRBD2
CASRSAQGRTEAFF	TGTGCCAGCAGGTCTGCGCAGGGAAGGACTGAAGCTTTCTTT	TRBV6-5	TRBJ1-1	once	-
CASSAYRATQPQHF	TGTGCCAGTAGTGCCTACAGGGCCACTCAGCCCCAGCATTTT	TRBV19	TRBJ1-5	-	-
CAWSVRLAGGETQYF	TGTGCCTGGAGTGTACGACTAGCGGGTGGGGAGACCCAGTACTTC	TRBV30	TRBJ2-5	-	TRBD2
CASSYNSGGPQGAGSYGYTF	TGTGCCAGCAGTTACAACTCGGGGGGCCCTCAGGGGGCCGGCAGCTATGGCTACACCTTC	TRBV6-2/TRBV6-3	TRBJ1-2	-	TRBD1
CASVGTGGIYEQYF	TGTGCCAGCGTTGGAACAGGGGGCATCTACGAGCAGTACTTC	TRBV6-5	TRBJ2-7	once	TRBD1
CATSDQDRGYGYTF	TGTGCCACCAGTGACCAGGACAGGGGATATGGCTACACCTTC	TRBV24-1	TRBJ1-2	once	TRBD1
CASSLPGQQTANEKLFF	TGCGCCAGCAGCTTACCGGGACAGCAAACTGCTAATGAAAAACTGTTTTTT	TRBV5-1	TRBJ1-4	-	TRBD1
CASSLQGNTEAFF	TGTGCCAGCAGCCTACAGGGGAACACTGAAGCTTTCTTT	TRBV11-2	TRBJ1-1	-	-
CASSPQGLVYEQYF	TGTGCCAGCTCACCCCAGGGTTTGGTCTACGAGCAGTACTTC	TRBV18	TRBJ2-7	-	-
CASSPLGDYGYTF	TGCGCCAGCAGCCCTCTCGGGGACTATGGCTACACCTTC	TRBV5-1	TRBJ1-2	-	-
CASSQGSGRGTVVTDTQYF	TGTGCCAGCAGCCAGGGGTCCGGTCGGGGCACAGTCGTCACAGATACGCAGTATTTT	TRBV5-4	TRBJ2-3	-	-
CAGGEHTGELFF	TGTGCGGGCGGGGAACACACCGGGGAGCTGTTTTTT	TRBV12-3/TRBV12-4	TRBJ2-2	-	-
CASRRQGGDYGYTF	TGCGCCAGCAGGCGACAGGGCGGCGACTATGGCTACACCTTC	TRBV4-1	TRBJ1-2	-	TRBD1
CASSQGPPTGGDTEAFF	TGCGCCAGCAGCCAAGGTCCCCCAACAGGGGGAGACACTGAAGCTTTCTTT	TRBV4-1	TRBJ1-1	-	TRBD1
CASHYTGTGSGYTF	TGTGCCAGCCACTATACCGGGACAGGGAGTGGCTACACCTTC	TRBV19	TRBJ1-2	-	TRBD1
CASSLFGGYQPQHF	TGTGCCAGCAGTCTTTTTGGGGGCTATCAGCCCCAGCATTTT	TRBV27	TRBJ1-5	once	-
CASSLSQGAEAFF	TGTGCCAGCAGTTTATCACAGGGCGCTGAAGCTTTCTTT	TRBV27	TRBJ1-1	-	-
CASRDSNSPLHF	TGTGCCAGCCGGGACAGCAATTCACCCCTCCACTTT	TRBV6-5	TRBJ1-6	-	TRBD1
CASSSDGSVTEAFF	TGCGCCAGCAGCTCTGATGGGAGTGTCACTGAAGCTTTCTTT	TRBV5-1	TRBJ1-1	-	-
CASRPPGGLGYTF	TGTGCCAGCCGACCCCCAGGGGGCCTTGGCTACACCTTC	TRBV6-5	TRBJ1-2	-	TRBD1
CARLVEGTVNTGELFF	TGTGCCAGACTAGTTGAGGGGACAGTGAACACCGGGGAGCTGTTTTTT	TRBV7-9	TRBJ2-2	-	TRBD1
CASSYFSIAKSTDTQYF	TGTGCCAGCAGTTACTTCAGTATAGCCAAGAGCACAGATACGCAGTATTTT	TRBV6-2/TRBV6-3	TRBJ2-3	-	-
CASSDGTVSGYTF	TGCGCCAGCAGCGATGGGACAGTCTCGGGCTACACCTTC	TRBV5-1	TRBJ1-2	-	TRBD1
CASSQEGLASETQYF	TGTGCCAGCAGCCAAGAGGGGCTAGCGAGCGAGACCCAGTACTTC	TRBV3-1/TRBV3-2	TRBJ2-5	-	-
CASSLEQPYNSPLHF	TGTGCCAGCAGCTTAGAGCAACCCTATAATTCACCCCTCCACTTT	TRBV7-2	TRBJ1-6	-	-
CASSAEINTEAFF	TGTGCCAGCAGTGCAGAAATTAACACTGAAGCTTTCTTT	TRBV6-4	TRBJ1-1	-	-
CASSLVGSYEQYF	TGTGCCAGCAGCCTGGTCGGTTCCTACGAGCAGTACTTC	TRBV5-4	TRBJ2-7	-	-